The text below deals with one T cell receptor beta chain. This record comes from a study of blood T cell repertoires in COVID-19. Study information: Sources were T cells, B-cell-depleted T cells, or PBMCs; the material itself was cDNA or gDNA.

The CDR3 runs to 12 residues. CDR1 is MDHEN and CDR2 is SYDVKM in the germline V gene. The germline V and J ends were trimmed by 8 bases and 7 bases, with 12 bases remaining between them. In the original analysis: Amplified reference gene primers provided the basis for estimating nucleated cell counts. TCRdb keeps only in-frame clones here, not all; method: immunoSEQ multiplex PCR. D and trimming were read from the DNA, whereas the V and J calls and clone size are those reported in that table. The sample consists of around 300,000 clones, just over 85% of them appearing once. This TCR was sampled from a woman aged 25-40 years with active or convalescent COVID-19. The V call is TRBV28, the J call TRBJ1-5; tentatively, D is TRBD1 (6 bases). Sequenced sample: peripheral blood. CDR3 residues: CASGAQGQPQHF. For the CDR3, the DNA is TGTGCCAGCGGAGCACAGGGACAGCCCCAGCATTTT.